This T cell receptor (beta chain) derives from a study of molecular identifiers for immune sequencing clone quantification. TCRdb re-called the PCR reads through MiXCR, storing one row per CDR3 protein. The sample has about 70,000 distinct CDR3 sequences, around 18% seen once. Germline V lookup: CDR1 DFQATT, CDR2 SNEGSKA (reference sequence). This CDR3 is 12 amino acids long. Trimming cost V 8 bases and J 7 bases, with 17 bases left between them. This chain uses TRBV20-1 with TRBJ2-5; tentatively, D is TRBD2 (6 bases). Sample: naive CD8+ T cells from blood, with Jurkat cell RNA spiked in. The sample's subset: FACS-sorted CD8+CD4-CCR7+CD45RA+ naive T cells. The TCR sequence derives from a human donor in good health. Some libraries in this study had Jurkat cell RNA spiked in. The CDR3 region has the DNA TGCAGTACTCAGACTAGTGGGACGACCCAGTACTTC. Translation gives CSTQTSGTTQYF.